What follows are 5 T cell receptor beta chains derived from one specimen sequenced in a study of blood T cell repertoires in COVID-19. Clones were read by immunoSEQ multiplex PCR, and TCRdb kept only the in-frame ones, dropping some. Altogether under 150,000 clones are present, about 92% being singletons, with the ten largest covering roughly 4.5%. Material: peripheral blood. All receptors come from a man aged 55 to 70 with COVID-19, enrolled during active disease.

V and J are TRBV30 and TRBJ1-1; no firm D call. The CDR3 totals 12 residues. Germline V gives CDR1 GTSNPN, CDR2 SVGIG (reference sequence). Trimming pared 2 bases from V and 5 bases from J, leaving 9 bases between. The DNA for the CDR3 is TGTGCCTGGAGTCCTTTAATTACTGAAGCTTTCTTT. It specifies CAWSPLITEAFF.

This clone has only a few counts. The V call is TRBV18, the J call TRBJ1-5, with a tentative D call TRBD1 (5 bases). CDR1 KGHSH and CDR2 LQKENI come from the germline V gene. V lost 3 bases and J lost 3, with 15 bases in between. The CDR3 spans 16 residues. Here the CDR3 DNA reads TGTGCCAGCTCACCTTTTGGAGGGGCACCCAATCAGCCCCAGCATTTT. Its protein product is CASSPFGGAPNQPQHF.

The rearrangement uses TRBV18 and TRBJ1-4, with D possibly being TRBD1 (5 bases). CDR1 KGHSH and CDR2 LQKENI come from the germline V gene. Trimming removed 2 bases from V and 2 bases from J, with 6 bases in between. This CDR3 is 14 amino acids long. For the CDR3, the DNA is TGTGCCAGCTCACCAACAGGCACTAATGAAAAACTGTTTTTT. It encodes CASSPTGTNEKLFF. The full variable domain, with the rest looked up from reference TRBV18 and TRBJ1-4, is NAGVMQNPRHLVRRRGQEARLRCSPMKGHSHVYWYRQLPEEGLKFMVYLQKENIIDESGMPKERFSAEFPKEGPSILRIQQVVRGDSAAYFCASSPTGTNEKLFFGSGTQLSVL.

The table lists this clone with a count of one. This chain joins TRBV19 and TRBJ1-5; D gene uncertain. The length of the CDR3 is 15 residues. Germline V CDR1 and CDR2: LNHDA, SQIVND (reference sequence). V was cut by 7 bases and J by 4 bases, with 17 bases left in between. In DNA, the CDR3 is TGTGCCAGTACTCTAGGAGGCCGGCAGAATCAGCCCCAGCATTTT. Protein product: CASTLGGRQNQPQHF. Full variable domain (rest looked up from reference TRBV19 and TRBJ1-5): DGGITQSPKYLFRKEGQNVTLSCEQNLNHDAMYWYRQDPGQGLRLIYYSQIVNDFQKGDIAEGYSVSREKKESFPLTVTSAQKNPTAFYLCASTLGGRQNQPQHFGDGTRLSIL.

In DNA form, the CDR3 reads TGTGCCAGCAGCTTGGGTTCGAACCAACAGGGTAACACTGAAGCTTTCTTT. It yields the protein CASSLGSNQQGNTEAFF. The chain combines TRBV5-4 with TRBJ1-1; D perhaps matches TRBD1 (6 bases). This CDR3 is 17 amino acids long. Germline V lookup: CDR1 SGHNT, CDR2 YYREEE (reference sequence). The V and J ends lost 0 bases and 2 bases respectively, with 17 bases between them.